The next 21 T cell receptor beta chains were all read from a single sample in a study of cytomegalovirus exposure and HLA in healthy donors. Both 60 Vbeta primers and 13 Jbeta primers went into the PCR. Method: immunoSEQ multiplex PCR; TCRdb's copy keeps in-frame clones and lacks some. The sample yields 150,000 to 200,000 clones, around 82% seen once. The specimen sequenced was PBMCs. These receptors all stem from a man aged 25 to 45 in good health and CMV-seronegative.

This rearrangement joins TRBV5-1 to TRBJ2-1, with D perhaps TRBD2 (6 bases). The length of the CDR3 is 15 residues. The V gene lost 9 bases and the J gene lost 4 bases, with 20 bases spanning the gap. Germline V gives CDR1 SGHRS, CDR2 YFSETQ. DNA of the CDR3: TGCGCCACCTCCCACCAGGGAGGCTGGTACAATGAGCAGTTCTTC. It translates to CATSHQGGWYNEQFF. The variable domain in full, completed from reference TRBV5-1 and TRBJ2-1, reads KAGVTQTPRYLIKTRGQQVTLSCSPISGHRSVSWYQQTPGQGLQFLFEYFSETQRNKGNFPGRFSGRQFSNSRSEMNVSTLELGDSALYLCATSHQGGWYNEQFFGPGTRLTVL.

This clone showed up just a few times. The chain recombines TRBV2 with TRBJ2-2, with a possible D match to TRBD1 (6 bases). Germline CDR1 reads SNHLY; CDR2 reads FYNNEI. Trimming stripped 5 bases from V and 6 bases from J, with 13 bases between. The length of the CDR3 is 14 residues. The CDR3 protein is CASSQQQGSGELFF. The CDR3 coding sequence is TGTGCCAGCAGTCAACAACAGGGATCCGGGGAGCTGTTTTTT.

The CDR3 loop reads CASSWGDRERETQYF. The CDR3 DNA sequence: TGTGCCAGCAGTTGGGGGGACAGGGAGAGAGAGACCCAGTACTTC. V is TRBV6-1 and J is TRBJ2-5; 9 bases fit TRBD1. J lost 4 bases, V lost 5 bases, and 8 bases had no gene match. Per the germline V gene, CDR1 is MNHNS and CDR2 is SASEGT. The CDR3 sequence is 15 residues long.

The chain employs TRBV29-1 and TRBJ1-2; TRBD1 matches 8 bases. This CDR3 is built from 16 residues. J was trimmed by 2 bases and V by 1 base; bases with no gene match: 9. Per the germline V gene, CDR1 is SQVTM and CDR2 is ANQGSEA. Written as DNA, the CDR3 is TGCAGCGTTGAAGCCTGGACAGGGTTCAACAACTATGGCTACACCTTC. This codes for CSVEAWTGFNNYGYTF.

The chain combines TRBV14 with TRBJ2-3, with 8 bases lining up with TRBD2. V gave up 3 bases and J gave up 3 bases; unmatched junction bases: 20. The CDR3 has 20 amino acids. CDR1 and CDR2 from the germline V gene are SGHDN and FVKESK. As DNA, the CDR3 is TGTGCCAGCAGCCATAGGGTCGGTTGGAGCGGGAGTGAGCGGACAGATACGCAGTATTTT. Translated, it gives CASSHRVGWSGSERTDTQYF.

The V gene is TRBV11-2, the J gene TRBJ1-1; TRBD1 aligns across 8 bases. The CDR3 runs to 12 residues. Germline V gene data show CDR1 as SGHAT and CDR2 as FQNNGV. The V gene end was trimmed by 6 bases and the J gene end by 10 bases; junction bases not matched to a gene: 7. CDR3 bases: TGTGCCAGCAGTCCCGGGACAGGCGTAGCTTTCTTT. Protein sequence: CASSPGTGVAFF.

The chain carries TRBV6-5 and TRBJ1-5; a weak D match, TRBD1 (6 bases). The CDR3 has 14 amino acids. CDR1 is MNHEY, CDR2 SVGAGI, per germline. Trimming took 9 bases from V and 5 from J, leaving 17 bases between them. This CDR3 reads CASAGGQAYQPQHF. Here the CDR3 DNA reads TGTGCCAGTGCGGGGGGACAAGCCTATCAGCCCCAGCATTTT.

This sequence joins TRBV6-4 and TRBJ2-3; D remains ambiguous. The CDR3 is made up of 14 amino acids. Germline V CDR1 and CDR2: MRHNA, SNTAGT. Between the trimmed V and J ends, which lost 7 bases and 2 bases, there was a span of 13 bases. CDR3 in DNA: TGTGCCAGCACTGAATGGCCTCTCACAGATACGCAGTATTTT. It specifies CASTEWPLTDTQYF.

Comments on this clone: The junction shows a germline mismatch at one end, possibly a read error. The CDR3 DNA follows: TGTTCCAGCAGCTTAGCTTGGGGACTAGCGCGATACCCCTACGAGCAGTACTTC. Residues: CSSSLAWGLARYPYEQYF. The chain has TRBV7-9 and TRBJ2-5; 10 bases align to TRBD2. The DNA end is a closer match to TRBJ2-7, so the J assignment may be wrong. This CDR3 contains 18 residues. The germline V gene has CDR1 SEHNR and CDR2 FQNEAQ (reference sequence).

This clone was detected a few times. CDR3 DNA: TGTGCCAGCAGCCCCAGGGCTCGCCGGAATGAGCAGTTCTTC. As protein: CASSPRARRNEQFF. The chain joins TRBV7-2 to TRBJ2-1; D possibly corresponds to TRBD1 (5 bases). This CDR3 has 14 amino acids. Germline loops: CDR1 SGHTA, CDR2 FQGNSA. V was shortened by 5 bases and J by 7 bases, with 15 bases between the two germline ends.

This clone has more than one count but fewer than ten. Germline and junction disagree at one end, which may indicate a read error. This rearrangement joins TRBV7-7 to TRBJ1-1; D remains unclear. The CDR3 runs to 13 residues. The germline V gene encodes CDR1 SSHAT and CDR2 FNYEAQ (reference sequence). Here the CDR3 reads CASSLSTGTEAFF. The CDR3 bases are TGTGCTAGCAGTCTTTCGACGGGGACTGAAGCTTTCTTT.

The chain couples TRBV9 to TRBJ2-2; D uncertain. V lost 0 bases, J lost 1 base, and 7 bases lay in between. This CDR3 is 15 amino acids long. Germline values: CDR1 SGDLS, CDR2 YYNGEE. The CDR3 DNA reads TGTGCCAGCAGCGTAGCACAGTTGAACACCGGGGAGCTGTTTTTT. Its protein is CASSVAQLNTGELFF.

Only a few counts were recorded for this clone. J is TRBJ1-1 and V is TRBV6-6, with TRBD1 identical over 7 bases. Germline V gene lookup returns CDR1 MNHNY and CDR2 SVGAGI (reference sequence). This CDR3 region has 15 residues. Trimming removed 5 bases from V and 1 base from J; junction bases left unmatched: 7. DNA of the CDR3: TGTGCCAGCAGTAAACCGGGACAGAAGAACACTGAAGCTTTCTTT. Protein product: CASSKPGQKNTEAFF.

The V call is TRBV4-3, the J call TRBJ1-2, with D perhaps TRBD1 (6 bases). The CDR3 extends over 17 amino acids. The V and J ends lost 0 bases and 3 bases respectively, with 17 bases between them. Germline V CDR1 and CDR2: LGHNA, YSLEER. The CDR3 reads CASSQEYPLGGYYGYTF. Written as DNA, the CDR3 is TGCGCCAGCAGCCAAGAGTACCCCCTAGGGGGATACTATGGCTACACCTTC.

V is TRBV5-1 and J is TRBJ2-5; the D gene is possibly TRBD1 (5 bases). This CDR3 is built from 13 residues. CDR1 is SGHRS and CDR2 is YFSETQ in the germline V gene. V gave up 1 base and J gave up 5 bases, with 9 bases separating them. This CDR3 reads CASSLRGLETQYF. CDR3 nucleotides: TGCGCCAGCAGCTTGAGGGGTTTGGAGACCCAGTACTTC.

The CDR3 is CASSRTGSTYEQYF. The DNA of the CDR3 is TGTGCCAGTAGTCGGACAGGGTCAACCTACGAGCAGTACTTC. The chain joins TRBV19 to TRBJ2-7; 8 bases match TRBD1. This CDR3 is 14 amino acids long. From germline, CDR1 is LNHDA and CDR2 SQIVND (reference sequence). V shed 5 bases and J 2 bases; nucleotides not matched to a gene: 5.

This rearrangement joins TRBV30 to TRBJ1-2; TRBD1 aligns across 9 bases. The CDR3 loop spans 16 amino acids. Per the germline V gene, CDR1 is GTSNPN and CDR2 is SVGIG (reference sequence). V shed 0 bases and J 10 bases; nucleotides not matched to a gene: 15. The CDR3 protein is CAWSVKYSRTGDNYTF. CDR3 DNA: TGTGCCTGGAGTGTAAAATATTCGAGGACAGGGGATAACTACACCTTC.

V and J are TRBV27 and TRBJ1-2; 7 bases are a match to TRBD1. The length of the CDR3 is 14 residues. J was trimmed by 6 bases and V by 0 bases; bases with no gene match: 4. The germline gives CDR1 MNHEY, CDR2 SMNVEV (reference sequence). The DNA for the CDR3 is TGTGCCAGCAGTTTATCAGGGGGCAAGGATGGCTACACCTTC. It yields the protein CASSLSGGKDGYTF.

The gene calls are TRBV19 and TRBJ2-7; the D gene is possibly TRBD1 (6 bases). V was pared by 2 bases and J by 0 bases, with 14 bases between. Germline assignment: CDR1 LNHDA and CDR2 SQIVND (reference sequence). The CDR3 is 16 amino acids. The DNA of the CDR3 is TGTGCCAGTAGTATAAGTCACCGGGACACCTCCTACGAGCAGTACTTC. This encodes CASSISHRDTSYEQYF.

The chain employs TRBV10-3 and TRBJ2-3; TRBD2 aligns across 8 bases. The CDR3 has 18 amino acids. Germline V gives CDR1 ENHRY, CDR2 SYGVKD. V shed 10 bases, J shed 0 bases, and the junction held 18 bases outside the gene matches. This chain's CDR3 is CATRAAGAPRTSTDTQYF. Here the CDR3 DNA reads TGTGCCACCAGGGCAGCGGGAGCGCCGAGGACTAGCACAGATACGCAGTATTTT.

The chain has TRBV27 and TRBJ1-5, with D maybe TRBD1 (5 bases). V lost 3 bases, J lost 4 bases, and 7 bases lay in between. Germline lookup yields CDR1 MNHEY and CDR2 SMNVEV (reference sequence). The CDR3 loop spans 13 amino acids. The CDR3 region has the DNA TGTGCCAGCAGTTTGGGGCAGAATCAGCCCCAGCATTTT. Protein product: CASSLGQNQPQHF.